This T cell receptor (beta chain) was sequenced for a study of blood T cell repertoires in COVID-19. Study overall: Spain, Italy and the United States supplied samples that represented acute and convalescent COVID-19. In each case, the material was cDNA or gDNA derived from T cells, B-cell-depleted T cells, or PBMCs.

Per the original methods: Amplification with reference gene primers provided the estimates of nucleated cell counts. Clones were sequenced by immunoSEQ multiplex PCR, and TCRdb holds only the in-frame ones, with some missing. V and J calls plus clone size are reproduced from that table; the DNA served to infer D and trimming. This table has about 210,000 clones, 88% appearing once. The CDR3 runs to 12 residues. Germline V lookup: CDR1 SNHLY, CDR2 FYNNEI. V gave up 0 bases and J gave up 8 bases, with 4 bases separating them. The clonotype originates from a man aged 35 to 55 with acute or convalescent COVID-19. Input material: peripheral blood. The chain uses TRBV2 and TRBJ1-4; D unclear. CDR3 coding DNA: TGTGCCAGCAGTGAAGCGAGAGAAAAACTGTTTTTT. This translates into CASSEAREKLFF.